This T cell receptor beta chain was obtained from a study of graft-versus-host responses after intestinal transplantation. Broader study findings: Early post-transplant HvG declines were associated with peak circulating GvH clone levels. Analysis identified GvH clones in recipient marrow, with some appearing first in ileum or blood.

This clone has only a few counts. The antigen is undetermined. V dropped 3 bases and J dropped 9 bases, with 9 bases sitting between them. The germline V gene encodes CDR1 KGHSH and CDR2 LQKENI. CDR3 length: 12 amino acids. The method was immunoSEQ multiplex PCR; TCRdb's version includes in-frame clones alone and lacks a portion of them. Here the sample spans roughly 96,000 clones, 90% to 95% being singletons. The rearrangement links TRBV18 to TRBJ2-1; TRBD1 is a possible D gene (5 bases). The input for sequencing was unstimulated CD8+ T cells sorted from spleen or lymph node cells, taken before intestinal transplant. This clonotype was sampled from a human donor who received an intestinal transplant. The CDR3, as DNA: TGTGCCAGCTCACCGACAGTGGGTGAGCAGTTCTTC. It codes for CASSPTVGEQFF. Together with reference TRBV18 and TRBJ2-1, the CDR3 gives the full variable domain: NAGVMQNPRHLVRRRGQEARLRCSPMKGHSHVYWYRQLPEEGLKFMVYLQKENIIDESGMPKERFSAEFPKEGPSILRIQQVVRGDSAAYFCASSPTVGEQFFGPGTRLTVL.